This TCR beta chain was identified in a study of blood T cell repertoires in COVID-19. Study summary: Material from acute and convalescent COVID-19 was sourced from the United States, Italy and Spain.

The CDR3 has 15 amino acids. Trimming removed 5 bases at V and 2 bases at J, with 13 bases between. Germline values: CDR1 SGHTA, CDR2 FQGTGA. Sequenced by immunoSEQ multiplex PCR; TCRdb stores in-frame clones only, minus some. The sample shows about 280,000 clones, 90% of them seen only once. Participants were aged 18 to 89 years from approximately 23 US areas. The chain joins TRBV7-3 to TRBJ1-3; D unresolved. Source material: PBMCs or T cells enriched from blood (not recorded which). This TCR came from a woman younger than 35 with acute COVID-19. CDR3 in amino acids: CASSPLAGPGNTIYF. The CDR3 region has the DNA TGTGCCAGCAGCCCCCTGGCTGGCCCTGGAAACACCATATATTTT.